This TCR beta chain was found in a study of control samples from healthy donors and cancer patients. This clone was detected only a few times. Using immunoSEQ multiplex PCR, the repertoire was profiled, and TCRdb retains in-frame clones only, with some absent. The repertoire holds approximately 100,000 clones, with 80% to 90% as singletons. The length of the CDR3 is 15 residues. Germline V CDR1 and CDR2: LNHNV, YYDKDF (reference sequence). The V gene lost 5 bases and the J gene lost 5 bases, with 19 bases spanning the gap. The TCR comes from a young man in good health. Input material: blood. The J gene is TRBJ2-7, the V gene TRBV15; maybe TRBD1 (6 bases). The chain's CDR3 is CATSGRLGGDHEQYF. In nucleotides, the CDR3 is TGTGCCACCAGCGGTCGGTTAGGGGGAGACCACGAGCAGTACTTC.